This T cell receptor (beta chain) was observed in a study of cytomegalovirus exposure and HLA in healthy donors (dated by TCRdb to the late 2010s). Regarding the research as a whole: An earlier analysis of approximately 640 of the donors reported about 290 Gb of sequence data and some 120 million unique TCR beta sequences from around 200 million T cells. Approximately 300 gigabases of sequencing data and approximately 91 million unique TCR sequences made up an early release that covered approximately 620 HLA-typed donors. Of the 300 to 400 genotyped donors, approximately 83% fell in the genetic ancestry cluster associated with self-reported Caucasian donors. The study aimed to test whether signatures of past pathogen exposure could be identified by cataloging public T cell receptors. Using immunosequencing, the study profiled T cell repertoires from around 680 subjects and related those repertoires to cytomegalovirus serostatus. Along with the roughly 700-subject first cohort, a separate validation cohort of more than 90 different subjects was used. To predict cytomegalovirus infection status, the study brought together high-throughput TCR immunosequencing, statistical association of individual TCRs with disease status, and machine learning. In a later analysis, previously published TCR beta repertoires from fewer than 750 donors were re-analyzed and high-resolution HLA genotyping was added so that TCR occurrence patterns could be studied. In the later analysis, no new phenotypic data were used to find candidate immune exposures; instead, reliance was placed on TCR beta sequences and their occurrence across donors. In an earlier analysis of roughly 540 of the donors, high-throughput TCR beta sequencing was used to judge whether each TCR beta V gene segment behaved as functional or pseudogenic. Donor age, sex, ethnicity and CMV serostatus were compiled together with the repertoire data. In a later genetic analysis, genome-wide SNP genotypes for about 65% of the 666 donors were used, and that subset was treated as a discovery cohort. All discovery cohort repertoires had been generated on a single sequencing platform. HLA typing included class I and class II loci at four-digit resolution. Typing coverage differed by locus: A, B, C, DRB1 and DQB1 were typed in about 620-630 donors, DQA1 in roughly 500, DPA1 in around 600, and DPB1 in approximately 450. Because of strong linkage in the cohort, roughly 5 DR-DQ haplotypes were treated as single units for association and clustering. On average, roughly 240,000 unique TCR beta nucleotide sequences were sequenced per donor among roughly 430 genotyped donors of the cohort, with 15% to 20% of those sequences being non-productive. Points the paper makes about the study in general: A later analysis reported that several top co-occurrence clusters appeared linked to parvovirus B19, influenza, CMV and Epstein-Barr virus. In a later analysis, HLA-associated TCR beta chains showed more clonal expansion and lower generation probabilities than non-associated chains that were equally common. A later analysis associated 17,000 or so TCR beta sequences with specific HLA alleles at a false discovery rate of 0.05. Some 15 rarely observed V segments, including chromosome 9 orphons, were excluded from the earlier analysis of about 500 of the donors because counts were too low. Because HLA typing was missing for some donors at each locus, association tests included only the typed subset. Only TCR beta chains were sequenced in this cohort, and the absence of alpha or paired-chain data limited detectable features. Most TCR sequences were seen in very few donors, while some public TCRs were found in many individuals. The study listed 150 to 200 TCR beta chains as associated with cytomegalovirus. The presence/absence analyses assumed that sequencing depth was roughly uniform across donors, and that assumption may not be true. The sequencing pipeline was judged likely to have produced a cluster of highly shared sequence variants as a technical artifact. In a later genetic analysis, a missense DCLRE1C variant was associated with V-gene and J-gene trimming of TCR beta chains, and the association was replicated in an independent cohort. In both the original and validation cohorts, the classifier was reported to diagnose cytomegalovirus status with high specificity and sensitivity. In a later analysis, most CMV-associated TCR beta chains were found to appear HLA-restricted, with HLA associations seemingly driven largely by CMV exposure. Three of the identified cytomegalovirus-associated TCR beta chains were confirmed in vitro to be specific for cytomegalovirus antigens. Correlated functional status among segregating V segments might be attributable to linkage disequilibrium, but an unknown experimental factor could not be ruled out. The authors suggested that the approach could potentially be generalized to other disease states and immunological phenotypes. In an earlier analysis of 450 to 750 of the donors, most TCR beta V segments appeared in productive rearrangements about 87% or about 30% of the time, broadly matching IMGT annotations. When HLA alleles, especially DR and DQ, strongly co-occurred, TCR associations were difficult to assign to individual alleles. For the cohort, immune exposure information was limited to CMV serostatus. In a later analysis, TCR association rates were found to vary across HLA loci, with the most associated TCRs seen for DRB1 alleles and the fewest for HLA-C alleles. A further reported finding was that TCR beta sequences accurately predicted the HLA-A and HLA-B alleles for most subjects in the first cohort. Compared with the approximately 720-donor mean, donors in an Asian-associated ancestry cluster had fewer N-insertions in productive TCRs, according to a later genetic analysis.

Library creation used the immunoSEQ multiplex PCR assay. A mixture of 60 forward primers for TCR Vbeta segments and 13 reverse primers for TCR Jbeta segments was used in the multiplex PCR. The CDR3 region of rearranged TCR beta genes was amplified from genomic DNA by a multiplex PCR assay. Amplified TCR beta libraries were sequenced as 87-base-pair reads on the Illumina HiSeq System. The source study handled its data this way. A later analysis tallied 75 million to 85 million unique TCR beta chains across the 666 repertoires, and 10 million to 11 million of those chains were shared by two or more donors. Raw reads were error-corrected and collapsed into unique sequences with a nearest-neighbor algorithm that merged closely related sequences to remove PCR and sequencing errors. To assign V, D and J gene segments, CDR3 sequences were aligned to IMGT reference sequences. For a sequence to be retained, a match of at least six nucleotides was required to both a V gene segment and a J gene segment. Rearrangements were classified as productive when the CDR3 lacked stop codons and remained in frame with V and J, and all other rearrangements were classified as non-productive. Following IMGT convention, CDR3 was defined as the stretch from the second conserved V-encoded cysteine up to the conserved J-encoded phenylalanine. In an earlier analysis of approximately 500 of the donors, sequences lacking an unambiguous match to a single V gene segment were excluded. An earlier analysis of almost 600 of the donors classified V segments as functional when productive rearrangements were above 56.7% and as segregating when the standard deviation between donors was above 5%. A statistical classification framework was built for diagnosing cytomegalovirus status from the catalog of TCR beta chain sequences. In a later analysis, TCR nucleotide sequences were compared against IMGT/GENE-DB human TR gene sequences so that V and J genes could be assigned. A later analysis assigned CDR3 sequences and most-parsimonious VDJ recombination scenarios with the TCRdist pipeline. In a later analysis, each TCR beta chain was defined by its CDR3 amino acid sequence together with its V-gene family, and reads without a unique V-gene family were excluded. To address suspected cross-contamination and a sequencing artifact, a later analysis removed around 600 highly shared, low-generation-probability nucleotide sequences. For each public chain, a later analysis derived a clonal expansion index from normalized ranks of inferred template counts within each repertoire. In a later analysis, generation probabilities were computed using a VDJ recombination model fitted to out-of-frame rearrangements, and the results were checked against IGoR. Hypergeometric tests were used in a later analysis to score TCR-TCR, TCR-HLA and TCR-CMV co-occurrence, with a repertoire-size bias correction applied to the TCR pairs. False discovery rates were estimated in a later analysis by permuting HLA or CMV assignments 20 times. A later analysis grouped co-occurring TCRs with DBSCAN, adding TCRdist sequence similarity when clustering within HLA-allele-positive subsets. For co-occurrence clustering, repertoires with fewer than 30,000 or more than 120,000 public chains were excluded, along with five repertoires with anomalous nucleotide sharing. This immuneACCESS table, as held by TCRdb, lists in-frame sequences with V and J called but not all clones. Of the missing ones, under half trace to an unresolved V gene in checked studies; the others have no known cause. Clone size and V and J calls were adopted from that table, with D and trimming inferred from the DNA. The sample profile shows about 160,000 clones; about three quarters of them were found once. The ten biggest clones cover approximately 3.1% of the sample.

The cohort was made up of around 720 healthy bone marrow donors. At the time of sampling, every cohort member was nominally healthy, though immune exposures that went unrecorded were likely present. The donor tested CMV seronegative and was one of the 352 seronegative cohort members. A peripheral blood sample was provided by each donor, and peripheral blood mononuclear cells were used for TCR beta sequencing. Genomic DNA extraction from the blood cell samples was performed with the Qiagen DNeasy Blood Extraction Kit. About this clone itself: Its antigen has not been determined. Nothing much larger sits one base from this clone, and base qualities are not available.

The sequence derives from a woman between 40 and 50 years old in good health and CMV-seronegative. Input material: PBMCs.

The nucleotide sequence reads TGCGCCAGCAGCCCGAACAGGGGTAGCTACGAGCAGTACTTC. Its protein product is CASSPNRGSYEQYF. The V and J segments used are TRBV5-1 and TRBJ2-7; the junction holds 7 bases that match TRBD1. The germline V gene gives CDR1 as SGHRS and CDR2 as YFSETQ. Reading from cysteine to phenylalanine, the CDR3 counts 14 amino acids. Kept here is only the CDR3 DNA, which spans 42 bases and is read in frame from base 1. V has 4 bases trimmed and J has 3 bases trimmed; junction bases matching no gene number 7.